One and the same sample provided the 9 T cell receptor beta chains below, sequenced in a study of cytomegalovirus exposure and HLA in healthy donors. Use of 60 Vbeta and 13 Jbeta primers characterized the PCR. Repertoires were generated with immunoSEQ multiplex PCR, while TCRdb's copy carries only in-frame clones and drops some. The sample contains under 150,000 clones, approximately 79% of which appear only once. The sample taken for sequencing was PBMCs. These receptors originate from a woman between 45 and 60 years old in good health and CMV-seropositive.

The sample holds one count of this clone. V usage is TRBV11-1 and J usage is TRBJ2-3, with D possibly TRBD1 on 6 matching bases. With 0 bases removed from V and 1 base from J, the gap between germline ends came to 8 bases. Germline V gives CDR1 SGHAT, CDR2 FQDESV (reference sequence). This CDR3 is built from 15 residues. CDR3 residues: CASSLAGARTDTQYF. In nucleotides, the CDR3 is TGTGCCAGCAGCTTAGCGGGGGCCCGCACAGATACGCAGTATTTT.

By share of the sample, this clone is medium-sized (0.01 to 0.1%). The chain links TRBV6-5 to TRBJ2-7, with D uncertain. Germline loops: CDR1 MNHEY, CDR2 SVGAGI. V gave up 2 bases and J gave up 2 bases, with 7 bases separating them. This CDR3 is built from 13 residues. The CDR3 spells CASSYGRTYEQYF. As DNA, the CDR3 is TGTGCCAGCAGTTACGGGCGTACCTACGAGCAGTACTTC.

This chain joins TRBV6-5 and TRBJ1-1; 8 nucleotides line up with TRBD1. V dropped 5 bases and J dropped 5; count of bases not matched to a gene: 7. This CDR3 is built from 14 residues. Germline CDR1 and CDR2: MNHEY and SVGAGI. Written as DNA, the CDR3 is TGTGCCAGCAGTCTAGGGACAGGAGGAACTGAAGCTTTCTTT. Residues: CASSLGTGGTEAFF.

The rearrangement joins TRBV6-6 to TRBJ1-6; 12 bases are a match to TRBD1. The junction had 7 bases not matched to a gene; V was cut back by 6 bases and J by 7 bases. The germline CDR1 and CDR2 sequences are MNHNY and SVGAGI (reference sequence). This CDR3 is 16 amino acids long. The CDR3 spells CASSYLGQGANSPLHF. CDR3 DNA: TGTGCCAGCAGCTACCTGGGACAGGGGGCGAATTCACCCCTCCACTTT.

V gene TRBV21-1 combines with J gene TRBJ1-5. TRBV21-1 is classified as a pseudogene. The CDR3 covers 15 residues. The CDR3 spells CASSKDGGGNQPQHF. The CDR3 coding sequence is TGTGCCAGCAGCAAAGACGGAGGGGGCAATCAGCCCCAGCATTTT.

The sample holds a few counts of this clone. This chain joins TRBV5-6 and TRBJ1-6, with D perhaps TRBD1 (5 bases). The V end lost 5 bases, the J end lost 8 bases, and 8 bases lay between the germline ends. The CDR3 length is 12 residues. The germline V gene encodes CDR1 SGHDT and CDR2 YYEEEE. CDR3 region: CASRWGDSPLHF. The DNA of the CDR3 is TGTGCCAGCAGGTGGGGGGATTCACCCCTCCACTTT.

This chain links TRBV19 with TRBJ1-2; 7 nucleotides match TRBD1. The V gene's germline CDR1 is LNHDA and CDR2 SQIVND (reference sequence). Trimming took 3 bases from V and 5 from J; bases not matched to a gene: 3. This CDR3 has 13 amino acids. CDR3 sequence: CASSITGEYGYTF. As DNA, the CDR3 is TGTGCCAGTAGTATCACAGGGGAGTATGGCTACACCTTC.

The chain uses TRBV25-1 and TRBJ1-1, with a weak D call TRBD1 (6 bases). CDR3 size: 15 residues. Trimming removed 2 bases at V and 3 bases at J, with 13 bases between. The germline CDR1 and CDR2 sequences are MGHDK and SYGVNS. The CDR3 nucleotides read TGTGCCAGCAGTGAACTCGGGGGGGGCTACACTGAAGCTTTCTTT. Residues: CASSELGGGYTEAFF.

The V and J genes are TRBV27 and TRBJ2-2; D is perhaps TRBD1 (5 bases). This CDR3 spans 14 amino acids. Trimming cost V 8 bases and J 4 bases, with 14 bases left between them. Germline CDR1 and CDR2: MNHEY and SMNVEV (reference sequence). CDR3: CASGWGSSTGELFF. The CDR3 DNA sequence: TGTGCCAGCGGGTGGGGCTCCTCCACCGGGGAGCTGTTTTTT.